These 10 T cell receptor beta chains share one sample of origin, sequenced in a study of naive and memory T cell subsets. Ligated cDNA underwent four rounds of PCR with nested alpha and beta constant region primers and SP2. TCRdb re-derived calls from the 5' RACE reads in MiXCR, one entry per CDR3 protein. The data hold tens of thousands of distinct CDR3 sequences, with about 7% observed a single time. TCR cDNA received a 3' ligated oligonucleotide that carried a UMI. The source of these receptors is a male donor in good health.

This clonotype was picked up a small number of times. This rearrangement joins TRBV2 to TRBJ2-1, with 7 nucleotides matching TRBD2. V was pared by 3 bases and J by 2 bases, with 1 base of the junction left unmatched. The CDR3 has 14 amino acids. The germline gives CDR1 SNHLY, CDR2 FYNNEI. The CDR3 sequence: CASSDAGAYNEQFF. CDR3 bases: TGTGCCAGCAGTGACGCGGGAGCCTACAATGAGCAGTTCTTC. Full variable domain (rest looked up from reference TRBV2 and TRBJ2-1): EPEVTQTPSHQVTQMGQEVILRCVPISNHLYFYWYRQILGQKVEFLVSFYNNEISEKSEIFDDQFSVERPDGSNFTLKIRSTKLEDSAMYFCASSDAGAYNEQFFGPGTRLTVL.

J is TRBJ2-1 and V is TRBV18; TRBD1 agrees at 12 bases. This CDR3 contains 16 residues. Germline V CDR1 and CDR2: KGHSH, LQKENI. Trimming took 3 bases from V and 10 from J; bases not matched to a gene: 10. The CDR3 loop is CASSPVGTGGRGEQFF. For the CDR3, the DNA is TGTGCCAGCTCACCCGTAGGGACAGGGGGCCGTGGGGAGCAGTTCTTC.

This clonotype was detected ten times or more. The genes are TRBV4-2 and TRBJ2-1; 8 bases are a match to TRBD2. Germline loops: CDR1 LGHNA, CDR2 YNFKEQ. The junction had 10 bases not matched to a gene; V was cut back by 8 bases and J by 7 bases. The CDR3 sequence is 14 residues long. The CDR3 sequence: CASGIAGYANEQFF. The DNA for the CDR3 is TGTGCCAGCGGGATAGCGGGATATGCGAATGAGCAGTTCTTC.

This chain links TRBV5-1 with TRBJ1-6; 7 bases line up with TRBD1. Germline CDR1 is SGHRS and CDR2 is YFSETQ. Trimming at V came to 5 bases and at J to 5 bases, leaving 4 bases not matched to a gene. This CDR3 region has 14 residues. In DNA, the CDR3 is TGCGCCAGCAGAATGGGACAGAATAATTCACCCCTCCACTTT. Protein: CASRMGQNNSPLHF.

This clonotype has a handful of counts. The chain uses TRBV7-9 and TRBJ2-3; maybe TRBD2 (6 bases). There are 19 residues in the CDR3. Germline-derived CDR1 and CDR2 are SEHNR and FQNEAQ (reference sequence). The V end was cut by 0 bases, the J end by 0 bases, with 19 bases between. The CDR3 loop reads CASSLASIVAGPSTDTQYF. The CDR3 region has the DNA TGTGCCAGCAGCTTAGCCTCTATCGTCGCGGGACCAAGCACAGATACGCAGTATTTT.

This chain links TRBV12-3 or TRBV12-4 with TRBJ2-4; D unclear. The V end lost 6 bases, the J end lost 6 bases, and 9 bases lay between the germline ends. The CDR3 is made up of 12 amino acids. The CDR3 region has the DNA TGTGCCAGCAGAGACCAATTAAACATTCAGTACTTC. Translation gives CASRDQLNIQYF.

This clonotype came up many times. V usage is TRBV29-1 and J usage is TRBJ2-7, with 11 bases fitting TRBD2. The CDR3 contains 14 residues. After removal of 6 bases from V and 4 bases from J, the junction contained 8 bases not matched to a gene. Germline CDR1 reads SQVTM; CDR2 reads ANQGSEA. Written as DNA, the CDR3 is TGCAGCGTCGTTGGGACTAGCGGATTATACGAGCAGTACTTC. Protein product: CSVVGTSGLYEQYF.

About this clonotype itself: A single base separates this from a much larger clone, so it may be a read error. The V gene is TRBV20-1, the J gene TRBJ2-7, with 8 bases matching TRBD1. Germline CDR1 DFQATT, CDR2 SNEGSKA (reference sequence). This CDR3 contains 15 residues. In DNA, the CDR3 is TGCTGTGCTAGAGACGCCCGGACAGGGAAAGACGAGCAGTACTTC. Translating gives CCARDARTGKDEQYF.

The table lists this clonotype with a few counts. This chain links TRBV3-1 with TRBJ2-1; 13 bases are shared with TRBD2. J was trimmed by 4 bases and V by 4 bases; bases with no gene match: 4. Per the germline V gene, CDR1 is LGHDT and CDR2 is YNNKEL (reference sequence). The CDR3 sequence is 16 residues long. CDR3 loop: CASSPSGLAGYNEQFF. The CDR3 DNA follows: TGTGCCAGCAGCCCTTCGGGACTAGCGGGGTACAATGAGCAGTTCTTC.

This clonotype was found many times. V gene TRBV29-1 combines with J gene TRBJ1-2; D ambiguous. Germline CDR1 and CDR2: SQVTM and ANQGSEA. There are 14 residues in the CDR3. Trimming pared 5 bases from V and 7 bases from J, leaving 20 bases between. This CDR3 reads CSVILSESASGYTF. The DNA for the CDR3 is TGCAGCGTTATTTTATCAGAATCGGCGAGTGGCTACACCTTC.